One and the same sample provided the 22 T cell receptor beta chains below, sequenced in a study of blood T cells in healthy people across ages. The use of a sample-barcoded 5' primer and a J-beta primer mix characterized a second PCR of about 6 to 11 cycles. One entry per CDR3 protein, called by TCRdb with MiXCR from the 5' RACE reads. The sample has about 1.1 million distinct CDR3 sequences, roughly two fifths seen once. Sequenced input: blood. The receptor set was obtained from a man aged 18 to 30 in good health.

The CDR3 sequence: CASSPGGDYSNQPQHF. CDR3 sequence (DNA): TGCGCCAGCAGCCCCGGGGGGGATTATAGCAATCAGCCCCAGCATTTT. V is TRBV5-1 and J is TRBJ1-5; possibly TRBD1 for D (5 bases). V lost 4 bases, J lost 0 bases, and 14 bases lay in between. In germline, CDR1 is SGHRS, CDR2 YFSETQ. The CDR3 length is 16 residues.

The CDR3 bases are TGTGCCAGCAGTGAACTACAGGGGAAGAACTATGGCTACACCTTC. It encodes CASSELQGKNYGYTF. V usage is TRBV25-1 and J usage is TRBJ1-2; TRBD1 matches at 7 bases. This CDR3 region has 15 residues. CDR1 and CDR2 (germline): MGHDK, SYGVNS. J gave up 2 bases and V 2 bases, and 5 bases lay outside the gene matches.

V is TRBV7-3 and J is TRBJ1-1, with 7 bases that match TRBD1. From germline, CDR1 is SGHTA and CDR2 FQGTGA. The V and J ends lost 5 bases and 6 bases, in that order; junction bases with no gene match: 9. The CDR3 length is 14 residues. CDR3 sequence (DNA): TGTGCCAGCAGCAGACAGGGAGGTGACGCTGAAGCTTTCTTT. Protein sequence: CASSRQGGDAEAFF.

This clonotype was counted only a few times. CDR3 loop: CSATGGSYGYTF. The DNA of the CDR3 is TGCAGTGCTACAGGGGGCAGCTATGGCTACACCTTC. The rearrangement joins TRBV20-1 to TRBJ1-2; TRBD1 agrees at 8 bases. V trimming: 4 bases; J trimming: 4 bases; junction bases outside the gene matches: 2. CDR1 and CDR2 from the germline V gene are DFQATT and SNEGSKA (reference sequence). The CDR3 contains 12 residues.

This clonotype has a handful of counts. Being one base from a much bigger clone, this may be a read error. This chain uses TRBV29-1 with TRBJ2-5, with TRBD1 as a possible D gene (6 bases). V was trimmed by 6 bases and J by 11 bases, leaving 22 bases between them. CDR3 length equals 13 residues. The germline CDR1 and CDR2 sequences are SQVTM and ANQGSEA. The CDR3 sequence is CSVAGEAWNEQYF. CDR3 DNA sequence: TGCAGCGTCGCAGGGGAAGCTTGGAATGAGCAGTACTTC. The full variable domain, its missing parts supplied by reference TRBV29-1 and TRBJ2-5, is SAVISQKPSRDICQRGTSLTIQCQVDSQVTMMFWYRQQPGQSLTLIATANQGSEATYESGFVIDKFPISRPNLTFSTLTVSNMSPEDSSIYLCSVAGEAWNEQYFGPGTRLLVL.

At least ten counts were recorded for this clonotype. The rearrangement links TRBV12-3 or TRBV12-4 to TRBJ2-7, with TRBD1 matching 9 bases. The CDR3 is 15 residues long. The trim removed 5 bases at V and 1 base at J, leaving 6 bases unmatched. CDR3: CASSLTGTGSYEQYF. Here the CDR3 DNA reads TGTGCCAGCAGTCTCACCGGGACAGGGTCCTACGAGCAGTACTTC.

The sample holds a few counts of this clonotype. The V call is TRBV2, the J call TRBJ1-2, with 7 bases matching TRBD1. Trimming removed 6 bases from V and 4 bases from J; junction bases left unmatched: 8. The CDR3 totals 14 residues. Germline V gene data show CDR1 as SNHLY and CDR2 as FYNNEI. CDR3 loop: CASSVRQGSYGYTF. The CDR3 region has the DNA TGTGCCAGCAGCGTACGACAGGGAAGCTATGGCTACACCTTC.

Here the CDR3 reads CSVNGALGGYTF. CDR3 in DNA: TGCAGCGTTAACGGGGCCTTGGGGGGCTACACCTTC. V gene TRBV29-1 combines with J gene TRBJ1-2, with D possibly matching TRBD1 (5 bases). V was clipped by 5 bases and J by 8 bases, with 15 bases between them. Per the germline V gene, CDR1 is SQVTM and CDR2 is ANQGSEA. The CDR3 loop spans 12 amino acids.

The CDR3 coding sequence is TGCGCCAGCAGCTCAGGGGAGACCCGCTATAATTCACCCCTCCACTTT. Its protein is CASSSGETRYNSPLHF. This chain links TRBV5-1 with TRBJ1-6, with a possible D match to TRBD1 (6 bases). Germline CDR1 reads SGHRS; CDR2 reads YFSETQ. Deletions cut 3 bases from V and 3 bases from J, with 13 bases between. The length of the CDR3 is 16 residues.

The rearrangement joins TRBV28 to TRBJ2-5; D possibly corresponds to TRBD2 (6 bases). Looked up from germline, CDR1 is MDHEN and CDR2 is SYDVKM. The CDR3 loop spans 10 amino acids. The CDR3 nucleotides are TGTGGGGCGGGACAAGAGACCCAGTACTTC. Its translation is CGAGQETQYF.

Remarks on this clonotype: One junction end disagrees with the germline gene, perhaps due to a read error. The chain uses TRBV12-3 or TRBV12-4 and TRBJ1-4, with D possibly TRBD1 on 6 matching bases. The CDR3 runs 16 residues. The CDR3 nucleotides read TGTGCCGGCAGTTTACCCCAGGGGCAGGCTAATGAAAAACTGTTTTTT. It is translated as CAGSLPQGQANEKLFF.

This clonotype appeared once. The rearrangement uses TRBV21-1 and TRBJ2-5; the table calls TRBD2, which could not be checked here. TRBV21-1 is listed as a pseudogene. This CDR3 has 18 residues. In nucleotides, the CDR3 is TGTGCCAGCAGCAATAGAACTAGCGGGGGGGCCTGGCAAGAGACCCAGTACTTC. Translated, it gives CASSNRTSGGAWQETQYF.

This clonotype was found once. This chain joins TRBV20-1 and TRBJ1-1; unclear D gene. CDR3 length equals 14 residues. The V and J ends lost 6 bases and 1 base respectively, with 15 bases between them. CDR1 and CDR2 from the germline V gene are DFQATT and SNEGSKA (reference sequence). The DNA of the CDR3 is TGCAGTGCCCTACCTGTAAATCAGAACACTGAAGCTTTCTTT. Protein sequence: CSALPVNQNTEAFF.

This clonotype has only a few counts. The chain has TRBV7-3 and TRBJ2-1; possible D gene TRBD2, 5 bases. Trimming removed 5 bases at V and 6 bases at J, with 11 bases between. CDR3 length: 13 residues. The germline CDR1 and CDR2 sequences are SGHTA and FQGTGA. CDR3 region: CASSTTIGNEQFF. The CDR3 coding sequence is TGTGCCAGCAGCACGACTATAGGCAATGAGCAGTTCTTC.

This clonotype turned up a few times. J is TRBJ1-1 and V is TRBV4-3; D not resolved. With 3 bases removed from V and 0 bases from J, the gap between germline ends came to 14 bases. CDR3 length: 16 residues. Germline V CDR1 and CDR2: LGHNA, YSLEER. CDR3 in DNA: TGCGCCAGCAGCCAGGACCAGTTGAACATGAACACTGAAGCTTTCTTT. This codes for CASSQDQLNMNTEAFF.

The V gene is TRBV27, the J gene TRBJ2-5; D remains ambiguous. This CDR3 comprises 14 residues. Germline-derived CDR1 and CDR2 are MNHEY and SMNVEV (reference sequence). The V gene lost 7 bases and the J gene lost 2 bases, with 14 bases spanning the gap. CDR3 bases: TGTGCCAGCAAACTTTTGGGGTTACAAGAGACCCAGTACTTC. Its protein is CASKLLGLQETQYF.

The chain combines TRBV5-5 with TRBJ2-1; D not certain. CDR3 length: 13 amino acids. The germline V gene has CDR1 SGHKS and CDR2 YYEKEE (reference sequence). V lost 3 bases, J lost 12 bases, and 16 bases lay in between. For the CDR3, the DNA is TGTGCCAGCAGCTGGGAAATATCGGCAGGGCAGTTCTTC. Translating gives CASSWEISAGQFF.

On this clonotype: Mismatch with germline at one junction end may stem from a read error. The chain uses TRBV7-9 and TRBJ1-1; a weak D match, TRBD1 (6 bases). Germline V gene data show CDR1 as SEHNR and CDR2 as FQNEAQ (reference sequence). The CDR3 is 15 amino acids. In DNA, the CDR3 is TGTGCTAGCAGCTTAGCGGGAGGGGGTAACACTGAACCTTTCTTT. Translating gives CASSLAGGGNTEPFF.

In this sample, this clonotype turned up once. The gene calls are TRBV20-1 and TRBJ1-4; 9 nucleotides align to TRBD1. J was trimmed by 7 bases and V by 5 bases; bases with no gene match: 14. Germline CDR1 DFQATT, CDR2 SNEGSKA (reference sequence). The CDR3 loop spans 16 amino acids. CDR3 region: CSAYTPTGTGCEKLFF. The DNA for the CDR3 is TGCAGTGCTTACACCCCGACCGGGACAGGGTGTGAAAAACTGTTTTTT.

The chain joins TRBV7-9 to TRBJ1-1; D unclear. V dropped 3 bases and J dropped 2 bases, with 7 bases sitting between them. Germline values: CDR1 SEHNR, CDR2 FQNEAQ (reference sequence). The CDR3 runs 13 residues. The DNA for the CDR3 is TGTGCCAGCAGCTTTGTAGTTAACACTGAAGCTTTCTTT. Encoded protein: CASSFVVNTEAFF.

V and J are TRBV20-1 and TRBJ2-2; D gene unclear. This CDR3 comprises 15 residues. CDR1 is DFQATT and CDR2 is SNEGSKA in the germline V gene (reference sequence). V lost 6 bases, J lost 4 bases, and 18 bases lay in between. CDR3 DNA sequence: TGCAGTGCCCCGCAGAATGGCCAGTTCACCGGGGAGCTGTTTTTT. Translation: CSAPQNGQFTGELFF.

This clonotype was counted between two and nine times. The V call is TRBV6-2 or TRBV6-3, the J call TRBJ2-5, with a tentative D call TRBD2 (6 bases). The CDR3 totals 15 residues. V shed 5 bases and J shed 3 bases, with 16 bases lying between them. Germline loops: CDR1 MNHEY, CDR2 SVGEGT. The CDR3 bases are TGTGCCAGCAGTAAACTGGCGGGGACCGAAGAGACCCAGTACTTC. Its protein is CASSKLAGTEETQYF.